Below, one T cell receptor (beta chain) is given with its context. Via MiXCR, TCRdb re-called the RT-PCR reads, giving one row per CDR3 protein. The sample lists approximately 720,000 distinct CDR3 sequences; 11% to 15% were seen once. Germline V gene data show CDR1 as MDHEN and CDR2 as SYDVKM. CDR3 length equals 16 residues. V trimming: 7 bases; J trimming: 8 bases; junction bases outside the gene matches: 16. The genes are TRBV28 and TRBJ2-1, with TRBD2 identical over 8 bases. The sample consisted of memory CD4+ T cells from blood. The clonotype was recovered from a female donor in good health, serving as a healthy control. The CDR3 protein is CASKISGMRQRDEQFF. The CDR3 nucleotides read TGTGCCAGCAAAATTAGCGGGATGCGACAACGTGATGAGCAGTTCTTC.